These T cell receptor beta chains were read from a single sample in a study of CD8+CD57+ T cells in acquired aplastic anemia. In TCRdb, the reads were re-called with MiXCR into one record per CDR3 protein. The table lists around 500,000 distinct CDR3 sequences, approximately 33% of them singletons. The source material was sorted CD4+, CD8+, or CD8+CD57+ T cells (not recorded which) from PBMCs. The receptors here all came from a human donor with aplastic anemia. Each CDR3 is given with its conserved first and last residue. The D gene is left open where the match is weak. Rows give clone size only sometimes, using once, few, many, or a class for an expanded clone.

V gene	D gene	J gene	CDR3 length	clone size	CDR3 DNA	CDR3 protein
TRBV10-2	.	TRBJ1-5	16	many	TGCGCCAGCAGTGAGTCTATGATTGGAAGCAATCAGCCCCAGCATTTT	CASSESMIGSNQPQHF
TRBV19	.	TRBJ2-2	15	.	TGTGCCAGTAGTATAATGTCGGGGGTCACCGGGGAGCTGTTTTTT	CASSIMSGVTGELFF
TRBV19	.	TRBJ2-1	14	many	TGTGCCAGTAGTATCCTTGGAGGGTTCAATGAGCAGTTCTTC	CASSILGGFNEQFF
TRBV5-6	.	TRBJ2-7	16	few	TGTGCCAGCAGCTTGGTTCCACAGCTACACTCCTACGAGCAGTACTTC	CASSLVPQLHSYEQYF
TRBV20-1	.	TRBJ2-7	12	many	TGCAGTGCTAGAGAGAGCCCCTACGAGCAGTACTTC	CSARESPYEQYF
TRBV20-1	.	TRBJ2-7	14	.	TGCAGTGCTAGAGATGTCCAGGGGAGGTACGAGCAGTACTTC	CSARDVQGRYEQYF
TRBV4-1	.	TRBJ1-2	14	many	TGCGCCAGCAGCCAAGATCAAGGCTGGTATGGCTACACTTTC	CASSQDQGWYGYTF
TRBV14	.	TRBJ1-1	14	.	TGTGCCAGCAGCCAGACCGGGACAAGGGCTGAAGCTTTCTTT	CASSQTGTRAEAFF
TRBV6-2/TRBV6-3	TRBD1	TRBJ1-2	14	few	TGTGCCAGCACACGCGGACAGGGCGGCTATGGCTACACCTTC	CASTRGQGGYGYTF
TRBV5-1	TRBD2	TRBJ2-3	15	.	TGCGCCAGCAGCGACTTAGCGGGAGACGTGAATGCGCAGTATTTT	CASSDLAGDVNAQYF
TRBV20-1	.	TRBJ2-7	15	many	TGCAGTGCTAGAATTGCATTGGGGGGCACCTACGAGCAGTACTTC	CSARIALGGTYEQYF
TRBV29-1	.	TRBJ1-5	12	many	TGCAGCGCCCAGTTGAGGAATCAGCCCCAGCATTTT	CSAQLRNQPQHF
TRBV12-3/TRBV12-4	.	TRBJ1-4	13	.	TGTGCCAGCGGACCCACAGTGGGTGAAAAACTGTTTTTT	CASGPTVGEKLFF
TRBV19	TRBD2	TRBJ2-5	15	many	TGTGCCAGTAGTATCGTAGCGGGAGTACGAGAGACCCAGTACTTC	CASSIVAGVRETQYF
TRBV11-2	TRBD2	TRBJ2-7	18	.	TGTGCCAGCAGCTTAGAAGTCGGGCTAGCGGGGGGGCTCCACGAGCAGTACTTC	CASSLEVGLAGGLHEQYF
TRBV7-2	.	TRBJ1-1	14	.	TGTGCCAGCAGCTCCAGACATGGGGTCACTGAAGCTTTCTTT	CASSSRHGVTEAFF
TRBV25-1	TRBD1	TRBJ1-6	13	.	TGTGCCAGCAGACAGGGGGCTGGATCACCCCTCCACTTT	CASRQGAGSPLHF
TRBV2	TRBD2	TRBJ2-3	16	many	TGTGCCAGCAGTGAAGGGTCGGGGACTAACACAGATACGCAGTATTTT	CASSEGSGTNTDTQYF
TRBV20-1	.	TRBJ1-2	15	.	TGCAGTGCTAGAGATCGTCAGACACCTCCTCCTGGCTACACCTTC	CSARDRQTPPPGYTF
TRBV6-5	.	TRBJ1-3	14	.	TGTGCCAGCAGTTATGGTAGCTCTGGAAACACCATATATTTT	CASSYGSSGNTIYF
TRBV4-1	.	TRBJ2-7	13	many	TGCGCCAGCAGCCAAGTGGGTGGCTACGAGCAGTACTTC	CASSQVGGYEQYF
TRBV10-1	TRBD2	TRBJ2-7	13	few	TGCGCCAGCAGGGGACTAGCGGGAGTCGAGCAGTACTTC	CASRGLAGVEQYF
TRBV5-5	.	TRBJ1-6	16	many	TGTGCCAGCAGCTTGGCCCCCAGTCTTCACAATTCACCCCTCCACTTT	CASSLAPSLHNSPLHF
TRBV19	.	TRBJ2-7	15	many	TGTGCCAGTAGTAGGAGTCTCCAGGGCCCCTACGAGCAGTACTTC	CASSRSLQGPYEQYF
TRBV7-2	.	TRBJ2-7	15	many	TGTGCCAGCAGCCCCGGGCAGGGGATACCCTACGAGCAGTACTTC	CASSPGQGIPYEQYF
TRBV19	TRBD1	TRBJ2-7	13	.	TGTGCCAGTAGACGACAGGGGGTCGGCGAGCAGTACTTC	CASRRQGVGEQYF
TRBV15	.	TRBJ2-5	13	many	TGTGCCACCAGCATGGGGGAGGTGGAGACCCAGTACTTC	CATSMGEVETQYF
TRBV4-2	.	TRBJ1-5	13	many	TGTGCCAGCAGCCAAGTCGGCAATCAGCCCCAGCATTTT	CASSQVGNQPQHF
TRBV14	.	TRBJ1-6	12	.	TGTGCCAGCAGCCAAGATTCAGCAGCCCTCCACTTT	CASSQDSAALHF
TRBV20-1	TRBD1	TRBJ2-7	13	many	TGCAGTGCCGAGGGACAGCTCTCCTACGAGCAGTACTTC	CSAEGQLSYEQYF
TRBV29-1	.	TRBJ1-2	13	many	TGCAGCGTTGATTCCAGATCTAACTATGGCTACACCTTC	CSVDSRSNYGYTF
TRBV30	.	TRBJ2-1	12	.	TGTGCCTGGAGTGTTACTCGGGATGAGCAGTTCTTC	CAWSVTRDEQFF
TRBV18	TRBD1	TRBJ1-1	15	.	TGTGCCAGCTCAAATCTCGACAGGGTGAACACTGAAGCTTTCTTT	CASSNLDRVNTEAFF
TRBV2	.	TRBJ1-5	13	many	TGTGCCAGCAGCGAAGGTGGAGGTCAGCCCCAGCATTTT	CASSEGGGQPQHF
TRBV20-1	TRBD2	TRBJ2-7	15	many	TGCAGTGCTAGAGATGAGGCTAGCGGGACCTACGAGCAGTACTTC	CSARDEASGTYEQYF
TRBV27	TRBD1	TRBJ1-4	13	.	TGTGCCAGCAGTGCCCTACAGGGGTCAATCCTGTTTTTT	CASSALQGSILFF
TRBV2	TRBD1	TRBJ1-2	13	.	TGTGCCAGCAGTGGTTTGCGACAGGGGGACTACACCTTC	CASSGLRQGDYTF
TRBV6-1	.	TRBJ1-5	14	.	TGTGCCAGCAGTGAAAGAGGAAGGGGAGTGGCCCAGCATTTT	CASSERGRGVAQHF
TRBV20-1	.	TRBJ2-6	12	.	TGCAGTGCTCCAAAAGGGGCCAACGTCCTGACTTTC	CSAPKGANVLTF
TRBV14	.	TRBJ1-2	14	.	TGTGCCAGCAGCCAAGAAAACTGGGATGCTGGCTACACCTTC	CASSQENWDAGYTF
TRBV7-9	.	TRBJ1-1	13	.	TGTGCCAGCAGCGATGTCCGAAACACTGAAGCTTTCTTT	CASSDVRNTEAFF
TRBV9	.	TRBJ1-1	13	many	TGTGCCAGCAGCCCATACAGAGACACTGAAGCTTTCTTT	CASSPYRDTEAFF